These 27 T cell receptor beta chains were all obtained from the same sample, sequenced in a study of human CD8 memory T cell subsets. Making the TCR beta libraries relied on UMI-labeled 5' RACE. TCRdb reanalyzed the 5' RACE reads, giving one entry per CDR3 protein sequence and no DNA. The sample table includes about 4,000 distinct CDR3 sequences. The specimen was CD8+ T cells from PBMCs. Receptor source: a human donor in good health.

The chain employs TRBV6-4 and TRBJ2-1; the D call of TRBD2 rests on TCRdb alone, since no DNA is present to check it. Germline loops: CDR1 MRHNA, CDR2 SNTAGT. The CDR3 extends over 16 amino acids. Here the CDR3 reads CASSESEREGSGEQFF.

V is TRBV11-2 and J is TRBJ1-1. The CDR3 totals 14 residues. Per germline, CDR1 SGHAT and CDR2 FQNNGV. This CDR3 is CASSLVRRWTEAFF.

V gene TRBV6-4 combines with J gene TRBJ2-3; without DNA, the TCRdb call of TRBD2 cannot be checked. The length of the CDR3 is 16 residues. CDR1 and CDR2 from the germline V gene are MRHNA and SNTAGT. The CDR3 spells CASSDSGGLETDTQYF.

The chain links TRBV7-2 to TRBJ2-3; TCRdb's D gene call, TRBD1, goes unchecked for lack of DNA. The CDR3 totals 16 residues. Per germline, CDR1 SGHTA and CDR2 FQGNSA. This CDR3 reads CASSLTPGQGTDTQYF.

The J gene is TRBJ1-1, the V gene TRBV5-6; TCRdb outputs TRBD1, but without DNA this stays unchecked. Germline values: CDR1 SGHDT, CDR2 YYEEEE. CDR3 length: 14 amino acids. The CDR3 sequence: CASSFGTGWTEAFF.

The genes are TRBV4-3 and TRBJ2-5. CDR1 and CDR2 from the germline V gene are LGHNA and YSLEER. The CDR3 extends over 15 amino acids. The CDR3 sequence is CASSQERGNQETQYF.

The chain links TRBV4-2 to TRBJ1-5. The CDR3 is made up of 15 amino acids. In germline, CDR1 is LGHNA, CDR2 YNFKEQ. Here the CDR3 reads CASSQDWASDQPQHF.

CDR3 in amino acids: CASSLALTGGDYGYTF. The J gene is TRBJ1-2, the V gene TRBV7-9; the D call from TCRdb, TRBD1, cannot be confirmed without DNA. This CDR3 has 16 amino acids. Germline CDR1 is SEHNR and CDR2 is FQNEAQ (reference sequence).

V is TRBV13 and J is TRBJ2-7; there is no DNA to check the TCRdb D call of TRBD1. Germline CDR1 reads PRHDT; CDR2 reads FYEKMQ (reference sequence). This CDR3 has 15 amino acids. CDR3 region: CASRSGQALGNEQYF.

The chain links TRBV20-1 to TRBJ2-1; the D call from TCRdb, TRBD1, cannot be confirmed without DNA. CDR1 is DFQATT, CDR2 SNEGSKA, per germline (reference sequence). CDR3 length: 15 amino acids. The CDR3 region is CSARPLHQWGHEQFF.

J is TRBJ1-1 and V is TRBV20-1. Germline V gene sequence: CDR1 DFQATT, CDR2 SNEGSKA (reference sequence). The CDR3 loop spans 13 amino acids. The CDR3 loop is CSAKQRSDTEAFF.

The rearrangement joins TRBV10-1 to TRBJ2-2. The CDR3 has 13 residues. Germline V gene sequence: CDR1 WNHNN, CDR2 SYGVQD (reference sequence). The CDR3: CASSERDTGELFF.

The rearrangement joins TRBV5-4 to TRBJ2-1; TCRdb designates TRBD1, a call that cannot be tested without DNA. Germline V gene data show CDR1 as SGHNT and CDR2 as YYREEE (reference sequence). The CDR3 loop spans 13 amino acids. Here the CDR3 reads CASSLSGTSEQFF.

The rearrangement links TRBV25-1 to TRBJ2-2; the TCRdb call, TRBD2, lacks DNA for checking. This CDR3 has 15 residues. In germline, CDR1 is MGHDK, CDR2 SYGVNS. CDR3 in amino acids: CASSEALAGAGELFF.

This sequence joins TRBV7-2 and TRBJ2-7; TCRdb gives TRBD2 as the D gene, but with no DNA this cannot be confirmed. Germline CDR1 and CDR2: SGHTA and FQGNSA. The length of the CDR3 is 16 residues. CDR3 loop: CASLRDDGTTPYEQYF.

V usage is TRBV20-1 and J usage is TRBJ2-7; the TRBD1 assignment by TCRdb is unverifiable without DNA. Germline CDR1 is DFQATT and CDR2 is SNEGSKA (reference sequence). The CDR3 loop spans 14 amino acids. CDR3 in amino acids: CSARGLRTDYEQYF.

This rearrangement joins TRBV18 to TRBJ1-1; TCRdb gives TRBD1 as the D gene, but with no DNA this cannot be confirmed. CDR3 length: 14 amino acids. Germline-derived CDR1 and CDR2 are KGHSH and LQKENI. CDR3 loop: CASSPTGSNTEAFF.

The rearrangement links TRBV5-6 to TRBJ2-1; TCRdb selects TRBD1, and the lack of DNA leaves this call unchecked. CDR1 SGHDT and CDR2 YYEEEE come from the germline V gene. The length of the CDR3 is 14 residues. The CDR3 sequence is CASSDGAGYNEQFF. Full variable domain (rest looked up from reference TRBV5-6 and TRBJ2-1): DAGVTQSPTHLIKTRGQQVTLRCSPKSGHDTVSWYQQALGQGPQFIFQYYEEEERQRGNFPDRFSGHQFPNYSSELNVNALLLGDSALYLCASSDGAGYNEQFFGPGTRLTVL.

The chain links TRBV6-2 or TRBV6-3 to TRBJ2-1; TCRdb returns TRBD2, unconfirmable since there is no DNA. The germline gives CDR1 MNHEY, CDR2 SVGEGT. This CDR3 comprises 16 residues. The CDR3 spells CASSYSIREQNNEQFF.

This clonotype is labeled medium-sized based on frequency. This chain links TRBV7-2 with TRBJ1-4. Germline lookup yields CDR1 SGHTA and CDR2 FQGNSA. The CDR3 is made up of 15 amino acids. CDR3 loop: CASSAGLTWNEKLFF.

The chain uses TRBV20-1 and TRBJ2-7; TCRdb selects TRBD2, and the lack of DNA leaves this call unchecked. The CDR3 length is 13 residues. Germline V lookup: CDR1 DFQATT, CDR2 SNEGSKA (reference sequence). The CDR3 region is CSARTSGRYEQYF.

This rearrangement joins TRBV19 to TRBJ1-1; absent DNA, TCRdb's TRBD1 call cannot be checked. Germline V lookup: CDR1 LNHDA, CDR2 SQIVND (reference sequence). This CDR3 comprises 12 residues. This CDR3 is CASTDRATEAFF.

The chain is built from TRBV30 and TRBJ2-7; the TRBD2 assignment by TCRdb is unverifiable without DNA. Germline CDR1 is GTSNPN and CDR2 is SVGIG (reference sequence). The CDR3 length is 17 residues. The CDR3 spells CAWSVILAGDNSYEQYF.

This sequence joins TRBV20-1 and TRBJ2-5; TCRdb outputs TRBD2, but without DNA this stays unchecked. CDR1 and CDR2 from the germline V gene are DFQATT and SNEGSKA (reference sequence). The CDR3 loop spans 14 amino acids. CDR3: CSARDGRPAETQYF.

The genes are TRBV6-5 and TRBJ2-3; checking the TCRdb D call of TRBD1 is not possible without DNA. This CDR3 contains 16 residues. Germline-derived CDR1 and CDR2 are MNHEY and SVGAGI. CDR3 residues: CASKEIPGEVTDTQYF.

J is TRBJ2-1 and V is TRBV7-6; the D call of TRBD1 rests on TCRdb alone, since no DNA is present to check it. Germline CDR1 SGHVS, CDR2 FNYEAQ. The CDR3 is 13 residues long. CDR3 sequence: CASTRTPRDEQFF.

The rearrangement joins TRBV6-1 to TRBJ2-3; checking the TCRdb D call of TRBD2 is not possible without DNA. The germline gives CDR1 MNHNS, CDR2 SASEGT. The CDR3 extends over 15 amino acids. The CDR3 here is CASSELAGGPDTQYF.